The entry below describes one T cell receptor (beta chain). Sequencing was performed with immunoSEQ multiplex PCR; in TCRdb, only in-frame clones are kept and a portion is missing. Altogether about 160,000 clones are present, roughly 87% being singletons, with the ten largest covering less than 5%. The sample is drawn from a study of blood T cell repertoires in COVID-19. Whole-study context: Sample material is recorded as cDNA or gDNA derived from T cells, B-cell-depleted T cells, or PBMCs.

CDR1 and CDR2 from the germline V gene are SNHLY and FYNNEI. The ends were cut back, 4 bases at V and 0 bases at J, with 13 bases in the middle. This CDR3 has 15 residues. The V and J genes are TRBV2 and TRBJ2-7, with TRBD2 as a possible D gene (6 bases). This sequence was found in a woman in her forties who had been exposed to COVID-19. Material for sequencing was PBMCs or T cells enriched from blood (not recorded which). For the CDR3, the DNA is TGTGCCAGCAGTGTCGGGGGTGCATCCTCCTACGAGCAGTACTTC. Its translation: CASSVGGASSYEQYF.